This T cell receptor beta chain originates from a study of regulatory T cells in long-lasting Graves disease. Study outcomes and limitations: Persistent patients had more shared public clonotypes (2,741) than new patients (around 1,000). Newly diagnosed disease favored TRBV20-1 and TRBJ2-1 over persistent disease.

CDR3-region Arm-PCR and iRepertoire HTBI primers produced the TCR beta libraries. TCRdb recomputed calls from the multiplex PCR reads with MiXCR, one row per CDR3 protein. Here the sample spans 500,000 or so distinct CDR3 sequences, about 16% being singletons. This sample's time point: newly diagnosed GD, antithyroid drugs for less than 3 months. Extracted RNA from PBMCs served as the source of the TCR library. In the case of this clonotype: As yet, its antigen is unknown.

The CDR3 consists of 16 residues. Germline V lookup: CDR1 LNHDA, CDR2 SQIVND (reference sequence). The trim removed 5 bases at V and 2 bases at J, leaving 12 bases unmatched. This sample was also put to use in a study of T cells in Graves' hyperthyroidism and ophthalmopathy. This second study says: HTBI primers were employed in a first-round RT-PCR of the TCR CDR3.

The source is a woman aged 35-60 years with Graves disease. The chain links TRBV19 to TRBJ2-7; TRBD1 agrees at 7 bases. The source was peripheral blood mononuclear cells (PBMCs), collected at new diagnosis, from a patient treated with antithyroid drugs. CDR3 sequence: CASSPKRDRVAYEQYF. The CDR3 DNA follows: TGTGCCAGTAGTCCGAAGAGAGACAGGGTTGCCTACGAGCAGTACTTC. The full variable domain, its missing parts supplied by reference TRBV19 and TRBJ2-7, is DGGITQSPKYLFRKEGQNVTLSCEQNLNHDAMYWYRQDPGQGLRLIYYSQIVNDFQKGDIAEGYSVSREKKESFPLTVTSAQKNPTAFYLCASSPKRDRVAYEQYFGPGTRLTVT.